The T cell receptor beta chain under discussion was sequenced for a study of PD-1 blockade in classical Hodgkin lymphoma. The germline CDR1 and CDR2 sequences are KGHSH and LQKENI. The V end lost 0 bases, the J end lost 2 bases, and 14 bases lay between the germline ends. This CDR3 spans 16 amino acids. Brentuximab vedotin exposure varied, and every patient relapsed after autologous stem cell transplantation. The data were produced by immunoSEQ multiplex PCR, yet TCRdb's version contains in-frame clones alone and is incomplete. The sample has 40,000 to 50,000 clones, approximately 86% seen once. Sequenced here: peripheral blood mononuclear cells (PBMCs), sampled before the second cycle of nivolumab. This receptor was obtained from a human donor with classical Hodgkin lymphoma. The V and J genes are TRBV18 and TRBJ2-7; D possibly corresponds to TRBD1 (5 bases). The CDR3 coding sequence is TGTGCCAGCTCACCACCGGCTGTGGGGCCGGCCTACGAGCAGTACTTC. Its translation: CASSPPAVGPAYEQYF. The full variable domain, its missing parts supplied by reference TRBV18 and TRBJ2-7, is NAGVMQNPRHLVRRRGQEARLRCSPMKGHSHVYWYRQLPEEGLKFMVYLQKENIIDESGMPKERFSAEFPKEGPSILRIQQVVRGDSAAYFCASSPPAVGPAYEQYFGPGTRLTVT.